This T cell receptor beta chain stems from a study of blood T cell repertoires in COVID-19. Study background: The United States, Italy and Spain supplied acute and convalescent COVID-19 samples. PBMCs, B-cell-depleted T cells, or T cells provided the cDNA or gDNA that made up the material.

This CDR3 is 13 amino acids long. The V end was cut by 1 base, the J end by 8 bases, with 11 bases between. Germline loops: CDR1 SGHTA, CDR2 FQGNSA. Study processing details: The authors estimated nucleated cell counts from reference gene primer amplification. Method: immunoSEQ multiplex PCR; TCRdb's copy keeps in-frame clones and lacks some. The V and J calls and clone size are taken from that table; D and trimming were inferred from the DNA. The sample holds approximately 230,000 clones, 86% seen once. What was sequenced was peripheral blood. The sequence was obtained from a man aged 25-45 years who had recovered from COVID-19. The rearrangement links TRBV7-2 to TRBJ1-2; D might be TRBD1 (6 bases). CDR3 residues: CASSLDRVEGYTF. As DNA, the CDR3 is TGTGCCAGCAGCTTAGACAGGGTTGAAGGCTACACCTTC.